A selection of T cell receptor beta chains follows, all from one sample in a study of CD8+ T cells in alopecia areata. Profiled with immunoSEQ multiplex PCR; TCRdb holds only in-frame clones, not every one. This table holds 100,000 to 150,000 clones, 49% found once. Sequenced here: CD8+ T cells sorted from blood, sampled at week 0. These receptors were collected from a human donor with alopecia areata. Each CDR3 is given with its conserved first and last residue. A D gene is named only where the DNA matches it firmly. The size of a clone is reported for some rows only, either as once, few or many, or as a class for expanded clones.

D gene | J gene | clone size | V gene | CDR3 DNA | CDR3 protein
TRBD1 | TRBJ1-5 | . | TRBV5-1 | TGCGCCAGCAGCTTGGAGCAGGGGGCACAGCCCCAGCATTTT | CASSLEQGAQPQHF
. | TRBJ2-3 | . | TRBV4-1 | TGCGCCAGCACCCCGTCGAGGCTTCGCACAGATACGCAGTATTTT | CASTPSRLRTDTQYF
. | TRBJ2-6 | few | TRBV18 | TGTGCCAGCTCATCGGACCGGGCGCTCGGGGCCAACGTCCTGACTTTC | CASSSDRALGANVLTF
. | TRBJ1-1 | . | TRBV5-1 | TGCGCCAGCAGCCCAAGGGGGGCGAACACTGAAGCTTTCTTT | CASSPRGANTEAFF
. | TRBJ1-1 | . | TRBV29-1 | TGCAGCGTTGAAGAGGGGGTTAACACTGAAGCTTTCTTT | CSVEEGVNTEAFF
. | TRBJ2-5 | . | TRBV6-5 | TGTGCCAGCAGTTACTCGACCCAGATCCAAGAGACCCAGTACTTC | CASSYSTQIQETQYF
. | TRBJ1-1 | . | TRBV27 | TGTGCCAGCAGTTTACTATCCAGGGGTAGGACTGAAGCTTTCTTT | CASSLLSRGRTEAFF
. | TRBJ2-7 | . | TRBV5-5 | TGTGCCAGCAGCAAAGGGACGGGCTCCTACGAGCAGTACTTC | CASSKGTGSYEQYF
. | TRBJ1-5 | . | TRBV5-6 | TGTGCCAGCAGCTTGGGAGGTGTCAATCAGCCCCAGCATTTT | CASSLGGVNQPQHF
. | TRBJ2-1 | . | TRBV27 | TGTGCCAGCAGTCTACGTCCAAAGTCCTACAATGAGCAGTTCTTC | CASSLRPKSYNEQFF
. | TRBJ2-7 | few | TRBV30 | TGTGCCTGGAGTGTACTAGGTACAGCCTACGAGCAGTACTTC | CAWSVLGTAYEQYF
TRBD1 | TRBJ1-1 | . | TRBV29-1 | TGCAGCGTTGGGGAAGGGGGCCCCGAAGCTTTCTTT | CSVGEGGPEAFF
TRBD2 | TRBJ2-1 | few | TRBV30 | TGTGCCTGGAGTGGACCGGGACTAGCGGGGGATGAGCAGTTCTTC | CAWSGPGLAGDEQFF
. | TRBJ2-7 | . | TRBV4-2 | TGTGCCAGCAGCCAAGGGACAGCAGGGGACTACGAGCAGTACTTC | CASSQGTAGDYEQYF
. | TRBJ2-3 | few | TRBV2 | TGTGCCAGCAATGGGCCAGATACGCAGTATTTT | CASNGPDTQYF
TRBD2 | TRBJ2-3 | . | TRBV27 | TGTGCCAGCAGTTTGCTAACTAGCGCATACACAGATACGCAGTATTTT | CASSLLTSAYTDTQYF
. | TRBJ1-2 | . | TRBV30 | TGTGCCTGGAGTGAAATCAGGGAGGTTGGCTATGGCTACACCTTC | CAWSEIREVGYGYTF
. | TRBJ1-1 | . | TRBV6-5 | TGTGCCAGCAGACAACAGGAGAACACTGAAGCTTTCTTT | CASRQQENTEAFF
. | TRBJ2-7 | . | TRBV7-8 | TGTGCCAGCAGCTTAGGGAGCCAAGGATCCATCGGCGAGCAGTACTTC | CASSLGSQGSIGEQYF
TRBD1 | TRBJ2-7 | . | TRBV30 | TGTGCCTGGAGTCCCTTACGACAGGGCGACGAGCAGTACTTC | CAWSPLRQGDEQYF
. | TRBJ2-7 | . | TRBV2 | TGTGCCAGCAGCATTAGCAGGACGGAGAGCTCCTACGAGCAGTACTTC | CASSISRTESSYEQYF
. | TRBJ2-2 | . | TRBV6-5 | TGTGCCAGCAGTTCCACCCAGGAGGCGAACACCGGGGAGCTGTTTTTT | CASSSTQEANTGELFF
. | TRBJ2-7 | few | TRBV29-1 | TGCAGCGTTGAGGGGGTAACCTACGAGCAGTACTTC | CSVEGVTYEQYF
TRBD2 | TRBJ2-1 | . | TRBV7-9 | TGTGCCACCCGGGGGGGGCTCTCCTACAATGAGCAGTTCTTC | CATRGGLSYNEQFF
. | TRBJ2-1 | . | TRBV11-2 | TGTGCCAGCCGCGAGGGGCGCAATGAGCAGTTCTTC | CASREGRNEQFF
. | TRBJ1-1 | few | TRBV27 | TGTGCCAGCAGCCTAGTCTGGTCGGTAACTGAAGCTTTCTTT | CASSLVWSVTEAFF
. | TRBJ1-5 | . | TRBV2 | TGTGCCAGCAGGCAGGGGAATCAGCCCCAGCATTTT | CASRQGNQPQHF
. | TRBJ2-5 | . | TRBV27 | TGTGCCAGCAGTTTACGGTCGGCATTCCAAGAGACCCAGTACTTC | CASSLRSAFQETQYF
. | TRBJ2-1 | few | TRBV5-1 | TGCGCCAGCAGCTCCGACAGGAATGAGCAGTTCTTC | CASSSDRNEQFF
TRBD1 | TRBJ2-2 | few | TRBV25-1 | TGTGCCAGCAGCCTGACAGGGGGGACCGGGGAGCTGTTTTTT | CASSLTGGTGELFF
. | TRBJ2-3 | few | TRBV29-1 | TGCAGCGTTGTGGGGGTTGACACAGATACGCAGTATTTT | CSVVGVDTDTQYF
. | TRBJ1-5 | . | TRBV4-1 | TGCGCCAGCAGCCCACGGTGGAACAATCAGCCCCAGCATTTT | CASSPRWNNQPQHF
TRBD2 | TRBJ2-3 | . | TRBV6-5 | TGTGCCAGCAGTTACCTTGCGGGGGTGGTCACAGATACGCAGTATTTT | CASSYLAGVVTDTQYF
TRBD2 | TRBJ2-2 | many | TRBV10-2 | TGCGCCAGTAAGGGACTACCGAACACCGGGGAGCTGTTTTTT | CASKGLPNTGELFF
. | TRBJ2-1 | . | TRBV27 | TGTGCCAGCTGTCGGGACTCCTCCTACAATGAGCAGTTCTTC | CASCRDSSYNEQFF
TRBD1 | TRBJ1-2 | . | TRBV29-1 | TGCAGCGTTCCGAGGGGGACAGAGTACTATGGCTACACCTTC | CSVPRGTEYYGYTF
TRBD2 | TRBJ2-5 | few | TRBV29-1 | TGCAGCGTTGAAGATCGAGGACTAGAGGTGGAGACCCAGTACTTC | CSVEDRGLEVETQYF
TRBD2 | TRBJ2-1 | . | TRBV7-8 | TGTGCCAGCAGCCGTGCACGGGGGGGTGAGCAGTTCTTC | CASSRARGGEQFF
. | TRBJ2-2 | . | TRBV2 | TGTGCCAGCAGTTACGGACGAAACACCGGGGAGCTGTTTTTT | CASSYGRNTGELFF
. | TRBJ2-1 | few | TRBV29-1 | TGCAGCTACTTATCCAATGAGCAGTTCTTC | CSYLSNEQFF
TRBD1 | TRBJ2-1 | few | TRBV13 | TGTGCCAGCAGCGTGACAGGGGGCGTTAACAATGAGCAGTTCTTC | CASSVTGGVNNEQFF
. | TRBJ2-1 | . | TRBV7-2 | TGTGCCAGCAGCTTAGATTACAATGAGCAGTTCTTC | CASSLDYNEQFF
TRBD1 | TRBJ2-7 | . | TRBV7-6 | TGTGCCAGCAGCGTCACAGGGGATTCCTACGAGCAGTACTTC | CASSVTGDSYEQYF
TRBD1 | TRBJ2-7 | . | TRBV29-1 | TGCAGCGTTGCGGGACAGTACTACGAGCAGTACTTC | CSVAGQYYEQYF
. | TRBJ2-3 | . | TRBV7-9 | TGTGCCTGTGGCGGGAGCACAGATACGCAGTATTTT | CACGGSTDTQYF
. | TRBJ2-5 | . | TRBV7-6 | TGTGCCAGCAGCTTAGGCCGAGTGACCATCCAGGAGACCCAGTACTTC | CASSLGRVTIQETQYF
. | TRBJ2-1 | . | TRBV4-3 | TGCGCCAGCAGCCAGAGAGACGGGGGAGTTGATGAGCAGTTCTTC | CASSQRDGGVDEQFF
TRBD2 | TRBJ2-7 | few | TRBV6-6 | TGTGCCAGCTTTGACCTAGCGGGGGGACCCTACGAGCAGTACTTC | CASFDLAGGPYEQYF
. | TRBJ2-5 | . | TRBV29-1 | TGCAGCGCCGGCCCGAGCGATACATCGGAAGAGACCCAGTACTTC | CSAGPSDTSEETQYF
TRBD2 | TRBJ2-5 | . | TRBV6-5 | TGTGCCAGCAGTTACTCACTTGCGGGGGAAGGAGAGACCCAGTACTTC | CASSYSLAGEGETQYF
. | TRBJ2-7 | . | TRBV2 | TGTGCCAGCAGTGAAGCCGGAGGCCGGCGGTACGAGCAGTACTTC | CASSEAGGRRYEQYF